These T cell receptor beta chains were read from a single sample in a study of T cells in Graves' hyperthyroidism and ophthalmopathy. Using its own MiXCR run on the multiplex PCR reads, TCRdb lists one record per CDR3 protein. The sample has about 550,000 distinct CDR3 sequences, roughly 20% seen once. Sample: blood. Receptors were obtained from a man aged 18 to 29 with Graves' hyperthyroidism. Each CDR3 is given with its conserved first and last residue. D genes are given only for firm matches. A clone size is listed for some rows: how often the clone was seen (once, few, many), or a class if it is expanded.

CDR3: CASSYRRYEQYF
DNA: TGTGCCAGCAGTTACCGACGGTACGAGCAGTACTTC
V: TRBV6-2/TRBV6-3
D: .
J: TRBJ2-7
size: many

CDR3: CASSSLAGSHEQYF
DNA: TGTGCCAGCAGTTCTCTAGCGGGGAGCCACGAGCAGTACTTC
V: TRBV27
D: TRBD2
J: TRBJ2-7
size: many

CDR3: CSAGQDTNTEAFF
DNA: TGCAGTGCTGGACAGGATACGAACACTGAAGCTTTCTTT
V: TRBV20-1
D: TRBD1
J: TRBJ1-1
size: .

CDR3: CASSSPRLAGGSLWSQYF
DNA: TGTGCCAGCAGCTCCCCCAGACTAGCGGGGGGGTCTTTATGGTCCCAGTACTTC
V: TRBV11-2
D: TRBD2
J: TRBJ2-5
size: .

CDR3: CASRRRVLSNTEAFF
DNA: TGTGCCAGCAGGAGAAGGGTACTTTCGAACACTGAAGCTTTCTTT
V: TRBV2
D: .
J: TRBJ1-1
size: many

CDR3: CASSVESAGVKQYF
DNA: TGTGCCAGCAGCGTTGAGTCTGCTGGAGTAAAGCAGTACTTC
V: TRBV9
D: .
J: TRBJ2-7
size: many

CDR3: CASSDDPGYNEQFF
DNA: TGTGCCAGCAGTGATGATCCGGGTTACAATGAGCAGTTCTTC
V: TRBV6-1
D: .
J: TRBJ2-1
size: .

CDR3: CASSQDPPARGQPQHF
DNA: TGCGCCAGCAGCCAAGACCCCCCGGCGAGGGGTCAGCCCCAGCATTTT
V: TRBV4-1
D: .
J: TRBJ1-5
size: .

CDR3: CASSLTPGGPAGHTGELFF
DNA: TGTGCCAGCAGCTTAACCCCCGGAGGGCCGGCGGGGCACACCGGGGAGCTGTTTTTT
V: TRBV7-3
D: .
J: TRBJ2-2
size: many

CDR3: CASSLRRGNTEAFF
DNA: TGTGCCAGCAGCTTGAGGAGGGGGAACACTGAAGCTTTCTTT
V: TRBV13
D: .
J: TRBJ1-1
size: many

CDR3: CASRDRGGVSDEQYF
DNA: TGTGCCAGCAGGGACAGGGGAGGCGTTTCGGACGAGCAGTACTTC
V: TRBV6-1
D: TRBD1
J: TRBJ2-7
size: many

CDR3: CASSFEAGEAFF
DNA: TGTGCCAGCAGTTTCGAGGCGGGAGAAGCTTTCTTT
V: TRBV28
D: .
J: TRBJ1-1
size: many

CDR3: CASSERRLGTQYF
DNA: TGTGCCAGCAGTGAAAGGCGCCTGGGGACCCAGTACTTC
V: TRBV6-1
D: .
J: TRBJ2-5
size: .

CDR3: CASHRGTTEAFF
DNA: TGTGCCAGCCACAGGGGTACGACTGAAGCTTTCTTT
V: TRBV28
D: TRBD1
J: TRBJ1-1
size: once

CDR3: CASSLAPGQIQYF
DNA: TGCGCCAGCAGCTTGGCGCCGGGACAGATTCAGTACTTC
V: TRBV5-1
D: TRBD1
J: TRBJ2-7
size: many

CDR3: CATSDRLRLRASRQVHNSPLHF
DNA: TGTGCCACCAGTGATCGACTGCGGCTTCGGGCCTCTCGTCAAGTCCATAATTCACCCCTCCACTTT
V: TRBV24-1
D: .
J: TRBJ1-6
size: .

CDR3: CASKAGGPETQYF
DNA: TGTGCCAGCAAGGCGGGGGGGCCGGAGACCCAGTACTTC
V: TRBV12-3/TRBV12-4
D: TRBD2
J: TRBJ2-5
size: .

CDR3: CASSPLDRGSTEAFF
DNA: TGTGCCAGCAGCCCCCTGGACAGGGGGAGCACTGAAGCTTTCTTT
V: TRBV11-1
D: TRBD1
J: TRBJ1-1
size: many

CDR3: CSVRLYRNTEAFF
DNA: TGCAGCGTTCGTTTGTACCGGAACACTGAAGCTTTCTTT
V: TRBV29-1
D: .
J: TRBJ1-1
size: many

CDR3: CASGLIAGGETQYF
DNA: TGTGCTAGTGGTTTAATAGCGGGGGGTGAGACCCAGTACTTC
V: TRBV12-5
D: TRBD2
J: TRBJ2-5
size: .

CDR3: CASRPIAGGLYNEQFF
DNA: TGTGCCAGCAGACCAATAGCGGGGGGGCTCTACAATGAGCAGTTCTTC
V: TRBV11-2
D: TRBD2
J: TRBJ2-1
size: few

CDR3: CASSNDRAPTEAFF
DNA: TGCGCCAGCAGTAATGACAGGGCTCCCACTGAAGCTTTCTTT
V: TRBV5-1
D: TRBD1
J: TRBJ1-1
size: many

CDR3: CSVEKVGGAETQYF
DNA: TGCAGCGTTGAAAAAGTGGGAGGTGCAGAGACCCAGTACTTC
V: TRBV29-1
D: .
J: TRBJ2-5
size: many

CDR3: CASSQANQPQHF
DNA: TGCGCCAGCAGCCAAGCTAATCAGCCCCAGCATTTT
V: TRBV4-1
D: .
J: TRBJ1-5
size: .

CDR3: CASSLAAPPHYEQYF
DNA: TGTGCCAGCAGCTTGGCGGCCCCCCCCCATTACGAGCAGTACTTC
V: TRBV7-3
D: .
J: TRBJ2-7
size: few

CDR3: CASSLSPTVVKYGYTF
DNA: TGTGCCAGCAGTTTAAGCCCGACAGTAGTCAAGTATGGCTACACCTTC
V: TRBV12-3/TRBV12-4
D: .
J: TRBJ1-2
size: .

CDR3: CASSKDPGTFYGYTF
DNA: TGTGCCAGCTCCAAAGACCCGGGGACATTTTATGGCTACACCTTC
V: TRBV6-1
D: .
J: TRBJ1-2
size: many

CDR3: CASSLLQDQYF
DNA: TGTGCCAGCAGTTTATTGCAGGATCAGTACTTC
V: TRBV28
D: .
J: TRBJ2-7
size: many